The present entry profiles one T cell receptor (beta chain) with its context. The antigen is not known. The data belong to a study of cytomegalovirus exposure and HLA in healthy donors. Study-level points and caveats: According to a later analysis, donors in an Asian-associated ancestry cluster reportedly had fewer N-insertions than the roughly 660-donor mean.

The trim removed 4 bases at V and 0 bases at J, leaving 4 bases unmatched. In germline, CDR1 is SGHRS, CDR2 YFSETQ. This CDR3 contains 15 residues. The PCR used 60 Vbeta and 13 Jbeta primers. The data were produced by immunoSEQ multiplex PCR, yet TCRdb's version contains in-frame clones alone and is incomplete. The table lists some 200,000 clones, around 85% of them singletons. The gene calls are TRBV5-1 and TRBJ2-1; 7 nucleotides align to TRBD1. Sequenced input: PBMCs. This TCR came from a man aged 45 to 65 in good health and CMV-seronegative. As DNA, the CDR3 is TGCGCCAGCAGCCTGGACAGGAGCTCCTACAATGAGCAGTTCTTC. Translating it yields CASSLDRSSYNEQFF.